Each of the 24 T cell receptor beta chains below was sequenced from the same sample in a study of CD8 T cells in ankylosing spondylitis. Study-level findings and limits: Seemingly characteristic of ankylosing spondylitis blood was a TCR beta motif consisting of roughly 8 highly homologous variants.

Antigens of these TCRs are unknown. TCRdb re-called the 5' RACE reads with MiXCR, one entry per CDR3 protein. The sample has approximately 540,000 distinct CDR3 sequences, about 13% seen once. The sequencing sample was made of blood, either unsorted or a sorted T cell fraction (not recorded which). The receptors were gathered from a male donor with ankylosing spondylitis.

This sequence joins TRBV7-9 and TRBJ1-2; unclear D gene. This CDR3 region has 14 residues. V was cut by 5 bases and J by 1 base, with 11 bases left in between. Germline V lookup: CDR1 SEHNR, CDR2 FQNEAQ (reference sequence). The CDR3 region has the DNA TGTGCCAGCAGCGCGTCAGTGATTAACTATGGCTACACCTTC. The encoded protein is CASSASVINYGYTF.

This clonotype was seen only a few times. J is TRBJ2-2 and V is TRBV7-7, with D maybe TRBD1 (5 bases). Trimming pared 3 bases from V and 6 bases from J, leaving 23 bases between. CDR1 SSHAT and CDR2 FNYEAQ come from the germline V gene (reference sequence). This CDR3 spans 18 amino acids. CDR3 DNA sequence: TGTGCCAGCAGCTTTCTCCCCCGGACCCAAGGGGCATCCGGGGAGCTGTTTTTT. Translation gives CASSFLPRTQGASGELFF. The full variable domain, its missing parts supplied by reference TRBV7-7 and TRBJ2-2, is GAGVSQSPRYKVTKRGQDVTLRCDPISSHATLYWYQQALGQGPEFLTYFNYEAQPDKSGLPSDRFSAERPEGSISTLTIQRTEQRDSAMYRCASSFLPRTQGASGELFFGEGSRLTVL.

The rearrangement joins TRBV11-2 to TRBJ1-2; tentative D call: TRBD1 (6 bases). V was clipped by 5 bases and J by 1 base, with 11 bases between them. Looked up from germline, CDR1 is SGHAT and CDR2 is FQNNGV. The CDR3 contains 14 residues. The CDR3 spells CASSPGGGNYGYTF. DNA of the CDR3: TGTGCCAGCAGCCCGGGGGGCGGTAACTATGGCTACACCTTC.

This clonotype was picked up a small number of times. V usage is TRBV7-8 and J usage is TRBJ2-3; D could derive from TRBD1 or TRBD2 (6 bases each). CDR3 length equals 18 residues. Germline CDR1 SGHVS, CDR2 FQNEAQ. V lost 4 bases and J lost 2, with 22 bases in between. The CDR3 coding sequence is TGTGCCAGCAGCTCGCATAGTGGGGGGCTGTACCCCACAGATACGCAGTATTTT. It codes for CASSSHSGGLYPTDTQYF.

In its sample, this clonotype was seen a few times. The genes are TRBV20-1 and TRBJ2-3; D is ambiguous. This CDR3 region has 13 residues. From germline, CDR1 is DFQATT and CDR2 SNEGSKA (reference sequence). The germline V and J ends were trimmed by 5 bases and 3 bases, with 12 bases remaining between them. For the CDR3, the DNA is TGCAGTGCTGTCCCCCTCCTAACAGATACGCAGTATTTT. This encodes CSAVPLLTDTQYF.

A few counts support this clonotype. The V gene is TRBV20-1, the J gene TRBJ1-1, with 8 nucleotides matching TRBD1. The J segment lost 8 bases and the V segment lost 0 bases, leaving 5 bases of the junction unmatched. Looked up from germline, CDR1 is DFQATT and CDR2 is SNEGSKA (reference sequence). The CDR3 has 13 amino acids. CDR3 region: CSARDQGAGEAFF. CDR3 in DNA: TGCAGTGCTAGAGATCAGGGGGCGGGAGAAGCTTTCTTT.

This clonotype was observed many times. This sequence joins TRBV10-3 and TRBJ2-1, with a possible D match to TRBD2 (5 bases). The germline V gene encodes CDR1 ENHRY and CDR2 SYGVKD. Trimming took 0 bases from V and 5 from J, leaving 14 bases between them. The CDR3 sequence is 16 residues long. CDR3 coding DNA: TGTGCCATCAGTGAGTCTGACGGGAACTTTGACAATGAGCAGTTCTTC. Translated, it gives CAISESDGNFDNEQFF.

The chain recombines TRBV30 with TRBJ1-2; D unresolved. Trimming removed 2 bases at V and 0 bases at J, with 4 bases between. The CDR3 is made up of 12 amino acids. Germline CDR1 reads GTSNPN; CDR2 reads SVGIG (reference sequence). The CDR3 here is CAWSTTNYGYTF. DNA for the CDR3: TGTGCCTGGAGTACCACTAACTATGGCTACACCTTC.

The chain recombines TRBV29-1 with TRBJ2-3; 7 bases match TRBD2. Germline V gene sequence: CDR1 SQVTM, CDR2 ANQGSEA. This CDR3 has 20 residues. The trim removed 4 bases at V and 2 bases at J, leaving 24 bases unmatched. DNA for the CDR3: TGCAGCGTTGCCGGATCGCATGATTCCCACGGGGAGGGTTACACAGATACGCAGTATTTT. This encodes CSVAGSHDSHGEGYTDTQYF.

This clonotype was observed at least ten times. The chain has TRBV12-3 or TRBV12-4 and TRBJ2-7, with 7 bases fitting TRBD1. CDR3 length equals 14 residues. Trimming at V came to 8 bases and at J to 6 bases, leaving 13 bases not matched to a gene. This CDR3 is CASQITGTEGEQYF. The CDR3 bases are TGTGCCAGCCAAATAACCGGGACAGAGGGCGAGCAGTACTTC.

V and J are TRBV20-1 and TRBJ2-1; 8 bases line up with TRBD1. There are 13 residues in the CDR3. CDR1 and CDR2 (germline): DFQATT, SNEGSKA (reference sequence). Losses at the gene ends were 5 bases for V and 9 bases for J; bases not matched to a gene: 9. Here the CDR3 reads CSAVYRGLGEQFF. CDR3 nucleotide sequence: TGCAGTGCTGTGTACAGGGGGTTGGGTGAGCAGTTCTTC.

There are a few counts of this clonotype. The CDR3 bases are TGTGCCAGCAAATTCGACCCCCAGCCGCAGGGGGCAAATTCACCCCTCCACTTT. This sequence encodes CASKFDPQPQGANSPLHF. V gene TRBV6-1 combines with J gene TRBJ1-6; 8 bases match TRBD1. V lost 7 bases to trimming and J lost 7 bases; unmatched junction nucleotides: 18. CDR1 and CDR2 from the germline V gene are MNHNS and SASEGT. The CDR3 has 18 amino acids.

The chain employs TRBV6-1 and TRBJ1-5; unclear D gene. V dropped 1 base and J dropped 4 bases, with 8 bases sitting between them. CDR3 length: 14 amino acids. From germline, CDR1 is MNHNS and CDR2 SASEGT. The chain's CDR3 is CASSEDPSNQPQHF. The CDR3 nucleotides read TGTGCCAGCAGTGAAGACCCCAGTAATCAGCCCCAGCATTTT.

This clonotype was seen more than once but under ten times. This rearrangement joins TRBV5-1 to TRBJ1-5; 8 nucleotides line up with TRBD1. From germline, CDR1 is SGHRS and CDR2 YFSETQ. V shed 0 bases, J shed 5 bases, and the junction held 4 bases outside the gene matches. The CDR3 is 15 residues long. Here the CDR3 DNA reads TGCGCCAGCAGCTTGGGGCCAGGGGGCGATCAGCCCCAGCATTTT. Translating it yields CASSLGPGGDQPQHF.

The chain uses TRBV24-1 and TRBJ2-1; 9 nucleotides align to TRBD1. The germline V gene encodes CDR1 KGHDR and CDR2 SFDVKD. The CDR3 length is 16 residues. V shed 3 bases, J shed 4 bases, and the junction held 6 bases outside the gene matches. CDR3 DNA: TGTGCCACCAGTGATCTGACAGGGGGTTCATACAATGAGCAGTTCTTC. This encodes CATSDLTGGSYNEQFF.

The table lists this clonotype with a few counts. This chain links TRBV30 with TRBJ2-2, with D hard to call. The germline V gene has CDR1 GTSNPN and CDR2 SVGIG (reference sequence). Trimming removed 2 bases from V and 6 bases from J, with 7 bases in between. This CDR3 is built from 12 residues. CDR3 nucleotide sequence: TGTGCCTGGAGTCGTTGGCCCGGGGAGCTGTTTTTT. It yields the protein CAWSRWPGELFF. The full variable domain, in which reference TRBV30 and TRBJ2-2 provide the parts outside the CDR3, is SQTIHQWPATLVQPVGSPLSLECTVEGTSNPNLYWYRQAAGRGLQLLFYSVGIGQISSEVPQNLSASRPQDRQFILSSKKLLLSDSGFYLCAWSRWPGELFFGEGSRLTVL.

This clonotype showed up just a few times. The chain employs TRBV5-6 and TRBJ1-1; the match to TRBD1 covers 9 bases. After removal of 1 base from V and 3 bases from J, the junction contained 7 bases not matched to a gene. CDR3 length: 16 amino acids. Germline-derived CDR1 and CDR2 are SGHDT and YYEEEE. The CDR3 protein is CASSLYRGRSDTEAFF. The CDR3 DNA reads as TGTGCCAGCAGCTTGTACAGGGGGCGGTCTGACACTGAAGCTTTCTTT. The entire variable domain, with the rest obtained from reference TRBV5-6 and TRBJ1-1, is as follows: DAGVTQSPTHLIKTRGQQVTLRCSPKSGHDTVSWYQQALGQGPQFIFQYYEEEERQRGNFPDRFSGHQFPNYSSELNVNALLLGDSALYLCASSLYRGRSDTEAFFGQGTRLTVV.

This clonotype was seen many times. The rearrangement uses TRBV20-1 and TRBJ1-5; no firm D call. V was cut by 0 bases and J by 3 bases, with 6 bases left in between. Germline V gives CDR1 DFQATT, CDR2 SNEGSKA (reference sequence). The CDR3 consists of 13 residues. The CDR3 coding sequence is TGCAGTGCTAGAGAGGCTTTCAATCAGCCCCAGCATTTT. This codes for CSAREAFNQPQHF.

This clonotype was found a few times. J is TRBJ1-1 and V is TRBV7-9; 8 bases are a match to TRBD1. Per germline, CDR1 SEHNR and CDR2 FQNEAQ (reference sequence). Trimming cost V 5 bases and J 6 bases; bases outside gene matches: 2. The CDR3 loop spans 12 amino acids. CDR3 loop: CASSQDRAEAFF. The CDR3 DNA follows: TGTGCCAGCAGCCAGGACAGGGCTGAAGCTTTCTTT.

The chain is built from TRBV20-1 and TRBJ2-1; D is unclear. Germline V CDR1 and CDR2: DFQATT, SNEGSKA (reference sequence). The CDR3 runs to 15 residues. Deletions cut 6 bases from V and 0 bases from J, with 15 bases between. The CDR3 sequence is CSAPGRSSSYNEQFF. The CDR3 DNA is TGCAGTGCCCCCGGACGGTCAAGCTCCTACAATGAGCAGTTCTTC.

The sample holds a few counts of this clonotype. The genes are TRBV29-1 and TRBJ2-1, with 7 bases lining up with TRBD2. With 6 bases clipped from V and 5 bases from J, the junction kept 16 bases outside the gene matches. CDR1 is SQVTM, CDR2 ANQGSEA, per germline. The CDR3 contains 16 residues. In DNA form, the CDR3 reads TGCAGCGTCCCGGGCCGGACTAGGGGTCCGGACAATGAGCAGTTCTTC. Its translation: CSVPGRTRGPDNEQFF.

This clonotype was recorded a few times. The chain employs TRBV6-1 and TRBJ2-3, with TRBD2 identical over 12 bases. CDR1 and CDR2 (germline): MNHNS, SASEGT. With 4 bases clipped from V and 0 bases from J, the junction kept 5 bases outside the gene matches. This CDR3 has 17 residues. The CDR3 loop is CASSVRGLAGSTDTQYF. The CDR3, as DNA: TGTGCCAGCAGTGTCCGCGGACTAGCGGGAAGCACAGATACGCAGTATTTT.

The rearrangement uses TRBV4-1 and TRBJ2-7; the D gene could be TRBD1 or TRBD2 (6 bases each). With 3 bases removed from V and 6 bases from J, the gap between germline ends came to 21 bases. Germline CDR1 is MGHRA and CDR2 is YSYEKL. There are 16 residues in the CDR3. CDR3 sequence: CASSQANLGGSGEQYF. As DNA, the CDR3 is TGCGCCAGCAGCCAGGCCAACCTGGGGGGCTCAGGCGAGCAGTACTTC.

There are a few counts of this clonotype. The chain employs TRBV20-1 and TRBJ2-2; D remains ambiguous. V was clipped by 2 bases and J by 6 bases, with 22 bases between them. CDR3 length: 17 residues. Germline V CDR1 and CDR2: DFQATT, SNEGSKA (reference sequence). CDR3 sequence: CSARIPSITTNPGELFF. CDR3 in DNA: TGCAGTGCTAGAATTCCTTCTATCACCACCAATCCCGGGGAGCTGTTTTTT.